What follows is one T cell receptor beta chain and its context. Its antigen is currently not known. No quality values exist for individual bases; no much larger clone is one base distant. This entry is derived from a study of T cell responses to AZD1222 COVID-19 vaccine (dated by TCRdb to the early 2020s). Regarding the research as a whole: AZD1222 recipients given second doses at about 4 weeks or at about 12 weeks were pooled, since spike-specific TCR depth and breadth were not found to differ between the two schedules. A total of approximately 240 trial participants underwent TCR sequencing, of whom some 200 had received two doses of AZD1222 and about 25 had received two doses of the MenACWY control vaccine. Trial participants were enrolled into age subgroups of 18-55, 56-69 and 70-plus years, which contained about 150, 28 and 57 TCR-sequenced participants, respectively. What the research found in general, with its limitations: In the small 56-69-year group, the increase in depth fell short of significance, most likely because of low power. CD4 TCRs associated with the vaccine covered the entire spike protein, and the dominant responses were in regions 160-218 and 743-854. Only five to seven AZD1222 recipients were SARS-CoV-2 seropositive at baseline, limiting conclusions about previously exposed vaccinees. Participants were mostly white British, with more females than males. The authors suggested clonal diversity may have been underestimated. Because no day 14 peak-response samples were available, the repertoires could be characterized only after the peak T cell response. Reportedly, close to half of the unique spike-specific TCRs recognized epitopes lying outside the regions that are mutated in the B.1.351 and B.1.1.7 variants. Spike-specific TCR breadth and depth rose significantly after two AZD1222 doses compared with day 0 and with MenACWY recipients.

The time point label here, explained by the study, means: baseline before first vaccination. Vaccinee samples came from UK trials COV001 and COV002, including a single-blind randomized controlled phase 2/3 trial of AZD1222 (ChAdOx1 nCoV-19) in healthy adults. For TCRbeta chain sequencing, PBMC samples were collected from trial participants at day 0 and at day 28 after the second dose. The CDR3 regions of human TCRbeta chains were analyzed by immunosequencing. The authors processed their data as follows. TCRs in the repertoires were matched against a reference library of SARS-CoV-2-specific TCRs that had been generated with the MIRA antigen-specificity platform. Breadth meant the fraction of unique TCRs that were SARS-CoV-2-associated, whereas depth meant the fraction of total T cells that were SARS-CoV-2-associated. Using the MIRA data, each spike-specific TCR was assigned both to the spike region to which the TCR was reactive and to a CD4 or CD8 class. Log10-transformed breadth and depth values were compared by one-way ANOVA with Sidak's multiple comparisons tests. TCRdb's version of the immuneACCESS table is confined to in-frame rearrangements and falls short of the full clone set. An unresolved V gene accounts for under half of the shortfall where checked; the remainder is of unknown origin. V and J calls plus clone size are reproduced from that table; the DNA served to infer D and trimming. In all, the sample holds 250,000 or so clones, and 85% to 95% of those were seen once. The top ten clones comprise 0.55% of the sample.

CDR1 and CDR2, per the germline V gene, are SGHRS and YFSETQ. The V and J ends are trimmed by 4 bases and 1 base, leaving 17 bases between them. There are 16 amino acids in the CDR3, from cysteine to phenylalanine inclusive. The kept DNA is CDR3 alone, 48 bases in frame from the first base. The source was peripheral blood, collected on day 0 of AZD1222 vaccination. The receptor's source is an adult in good health. The chain uses TRBV5-1 and TRBJ1-1; a confident D gene designation cannot be given. CDR3 region: CASSPEARTSNTEAFF. The DNA reads TGCGCCAGCAGCCCGGAGGCCAGGACCTCGAACACTGAAGCTTTCTTT.